Listed below are T cell receptor beta chains from one sample, sequenced in a study of blood T cell repertoires in COVID-19. Libraries were prepared by immunoSEQ multiplex PCR; TCRdb keeps only in-frame clonotypes and omits some of them. The sample includes roughly 200,000 clones, approximately 80% of them seen just once. Source material: peripheral blood. The receptors here all came from a human donor in a cohort sampled during active COVID-19. The CDR3 runs from the conserved cysteine through the conserved F or W. Fields, in order: clone size, V gene, J gene, D gene, CDR3 DNA, CDR3 protein. D genes are given only for firm matches. Only some rows state a clone size, as once, few, many or a class for expanded clones.

.	TRBV19	TRBJ1-2	TRBD1	TGTGCCAGTAGAACCGGGACAGGAAACTATGGCTACACCTTC	CASRTGTGNYGYTF
.	TRBV6-7	TRBJ1-1	TRBD1	TGTGCCAGCATGACAGGGGGCAACACTGAAGCTTTCTTT	CASMTGGNTEAFF
few	TRBV19	TRBJ1-2	.	TGTGCCAGTAGTATAGGAGGCAGCTCTAACTATGGCTACACCTTC	CASSIGGSSNYGYTF
.	TRBV28	TRBJ2-7	TRBD1	TGTGCCAGCAGTTTAGCGCGACAGGGCACCTACGAGCAGTACTTC	CASSLARQGTYEQYF
once	TRBV29-1	TRBJ1-2	.	TGCAGTTTACCCCTGGAGGAGGGCTATGGCTACACCTTC	CSLPLEEGYGYTF
.	TRBV7-9	TRBJ2-7	.	TGTGCCAGCAGCTTAGGCCAGGGGTCTCGCGAGCAGTACTTC	CASSLGQGSREQYF
.	TRBV7-9	TRBJ1-3	.	TGTGCCAGCAGCTTAGTCGTTTTGAGACTACCACGCGGAAACACCATATATTTT	CASSLVVLRLPRGNTIYF
.	TRBV13	TRBJ2-7	TRBD1	TGTGCCAGCAGCCCTGGGTTAGAGGGGGCCCCGACCTACGAGCAGTACTTC	CASSPGLEGAPTYEQYF
.	TRBV6-6	TRBJ2-6	.	TGTGCCAGCAGTCAGGACAGCTCTGGGGCCAACGTCCTGACTTTC	CASSQDSSGANVLTF
.	TRBV11-3	TRBJ2-5	.	TGTGCCAGCAGCCGCTCGGGGAGCCAAGAGACCCAGTACTTC	CASSRSGSQETQYF
.	TRBV3-1/TRBV3-2	TRBJ2-7	TRBD2	TGTGCCAGCAGCCAAGGTCTAGCGGGAGGGGAGCAGTACTTC	CASSQGLAGGEQYF
.	TRBV2	TRBJ1-2	TRBD1	TGTGCCAGGGGACAGGGCTATGGCTACACCTTC	CARGQGYGYTF
.	TRBV25-1	TRBJ1-2	TRBD1	TGTGCCAGCAGTGATCCGGGACAGGGTGATGGCTACACCTTC	CASSDPGQGDGYTF
.	TRBV9	TRBJ2-3	.	TGTGCCAGCAGCGTAAGTGGCCCAGATACGCAGTATTTT	CASSVSGPDTQYF
once	TRBV7-3	TRBJ2-3	TRBD1	TGTGCCAGCAGGCTGGGGGCAGGGGGCCTGAATACGCAGTATTTT	CASRLGAGGLNTQYF
.	TRBV24-1	TRBJ2-3	.	TGTGCCACCAGTGACCGCCGGGGGGCCAAAGATACGCAGTATTTT	CATSDRRGAKDTQYF
once	TRBV6-5	TRBJ1-2	TRBD1	TGTGCCAGCGGGACCGGGACAGGGTTTGATGGCTACACCTTC	CASGTGTGFDGYTF
.	TRBV7-3	TRBJ2-2	TRBD1	TGTGCCAGCAGCTTACGAAACCCGGGACAGGGTACGGGCACCGGGGAGCTGTTTTTT	CASSLRNPGQGTGTGELFF
.	TRBV9	TRBJ1-4	TRBD1	TGTGCCAGCAGCGTTGACAGGGGGGGTGAAAAACTGTTTTTT	CASSVDRGGEKLFF
.	TRBV3-1/TRBV3-2	TRBJ2-1	.	TGTGCCAGCAGCCAGGTGAGGGTTGAGCAGTTCTTC	CASSQVRVEQFF
.	TRBV19	TRBJ2-3	.	TGTGCCAGTAGTATAGGTACGAGGTCTCCAGATACGCAGTATTTT	CASSIGTRSPDTQYF
.	TRBV5-8	TRBJ1-1	TRBD1	TGTGCCAGCAGCTTGAAGACAGGGGTGAACACTGAAGCTTTCTTT	CASSLKTGVNTEAFF
.	TRBV10-1	TRBJ2-3	TRBD1	TGCGCCAGCAGTTGGGACAGCGCCAACACAGATACGCAGTATTTT	CASSWDSANTDTQYF
.	TRBV6-5	TRBJ1-5	.	TGTGCCAGCAGTTACGACAAACAGCATCAGCCCCAGCATTTT	CASSYDKQHQPQHF
few	TRBV9	TRBJ1-1	.	TGTGCCAGCAGCGTAGGACAAGACACTGAAGCTTTCTTT	CASSVGQDTEAFF
once	TRBV3-1/TRBV3-2	TRBJ1-2	.	TGTGCCAGCAGCCATCCCGGGACTGACTATGGCTACACCTTC	CASSHPGTDYGYTF
.	TRBV28	TRBJ2-3	.	TGTGCCAGCAGTACCGACAGAGCCACAGATACGCAGTATTTT	CASSTDRATDTQYF
.	TRBV5-1	TRBJ2-7	TRBD2	TGCGCCAGCAGCTTGTCCAGCGGGAGGGAAGAGCAGTACTTC	CASSLSSGREEQYF
.	TRBV29-1	TRBJ2-7	.	TGCAGCGTTGAAGGGGAGGGGGCCTACGAGCAGTACTTC	CSVEGEGAYEQYF
few	TRBV12-3/TRBV12-4	TRBJ1-1	.	TGTGCCAGCAGTTCGTGGACTGTTCAAGCTTTCTTT	CASSSWTVQAFF
.	TRBV3-1/TRBV3-2	TRBJ1-3	TRBD1	TGTGCCAGCAGCCAAGGAGGGGGCGTAAACACCATATATTTT	CASSQGGGVNTIYF
.	TRBV19	TRBJ1-5	.	TGTGCCAGTATCCCTGGGGGAGGGGTTGCTCAGCCCCAGCATTTT	CASIPGGGVAQPQHF
.	TRBV6-5	TRBJ2-7	TRBD2	TGTGCCAGCAGTTACTGGGGGGGTGGCTTCGAGCAGTACTTC	CASSYWGGGFEQYF
.	TRBV13	TRBJ2-7	TRBD2	TGTGCCAGCAGCCCCAGGGTAGCGGGGACCTACGAGCAGTACTTC	CASSPRVAGTYEQYF
.	TRBV7-2	TRBJ2-7	TRBD1	TGTGCCAGCAGCGCGACGGGACAGAGCCCCTACGAGCAGTACTTC	CASSATGQSPYEQYF
.	TRBV5-6	TRBJ2-5	TRBD2	TGTGCCAGCAGCTTGCCGGGACTAGCGGAGGAGACCCAGTACTTC	CASSLPGLAEETQYF
.	TRBV5-6	TRBJ2-1	TRBD2	TGTGCCAGCAGCCCGCGGGGACTAGCGGAGGGCAATGAGCAGTTCTTC	CASSPRGLAEGNEQFF
.	TRBV6-2/TRBV6-3	TRBJ1-2	TRBD1	TGTGCCAGCAGTCATCACCGGGACAGCTTTAACTATGGCTACACCTTC	CASSHHRDSFNYGYTF
few	TRBV7-9	TRBJ1-5	TRBD1	TGTGCCAGCAGCTTGACAGGGGTCCAGCCCCAGCATTTT	CASSLTGVQPQHF
.	TRBV27	TRBJ2-6	TRBD1	TGTGCCAGCAGTCTAGACAGGGCTGGGGCCAACGTCCTGACTTTC	CASSLDRAGANVLTF
.	TRBV27	TRBJ2-7	TRBD2	TGTGCCAGCAGTTTATACACTAGCGGGGGGCGTTACGAGCAGTACTTC	CASSLYTSGGRYEQYF
.	TRBV6-5	TRBJ2-7	TRBD2	TGTGCCAGCAGTAGGACTAGCGGGGGGGACTACGAGCAGTACTTC	CASSRTSGGDYEQYF
.	TRBV5-4	TRBJ2-7	TRBD2	TGTGCCAGCAGCTTAGAGCGGGGGGTGACCTACGAGCAGTACTTC	CASSLERGVTYEQYF
.	TRBV5-1	TRBJ2-3	.	TGCGCCAGCAGCTTGGTGGGCAGGGGCCCAGATACGCAGTATTTT	CASSLVGRGPDTQYF
.	TRBV18	TRBJ2-1	TRBD2	TGTGCCAGCTCACCGGGGCTAGCGGGTTGGGTTGATGAGCAGTTCTTC	CASSPGLAGWVDEQFF
.	TRBV5-4	TRBJ1-6	.	TGTGCCAGCAGCCTAAGGGGCAATTATAATTCACCCCTCCACTTT	CASSLRGNYNSPLHF
.	TRBV7-3	TRBJ2-7	.	TGTGCCAGCAGCTTAAGCGCGGCGCTGTCCTACGAGCAGTACTTC	CASSLSAALSYEQYF
.	TRBV5-1	TRBJ2-7	TRBD2	TGCGCCAGCAGCTTGGTGCCGGGGGCAATAGCGGGAGGTGGAGAGCAGTACTTC	CASSLVPGAIAGGGEQYF
many	TRBV6-6	TRBJ1-1	.	TGTGCCAGCTTTTTCGGGGGGCCGAACACTGAAGCTTTCTTT	CASFFGGPNTEAFF